This is a list of T cell receptor beta chains from one sample in a study of OX40 agonist ivuxolimab in advanced cancers. Only in-frame clones appear in the TCRdb table, and some are missing; sequencing was by immunoSEQ multiplex PCR. Of tens of thousands of clones listed, more than 85% are singletons. The source material was CD4+ or CD8+ T cells sorted from blood, sampled in a trial of the OX40 agonist ivuxolimab. The source of these receptors is an adult with an advanced solid tumor such as melanoma, head and neck, liver or kidney cancer. Each CDR3 is given with its conserved first and last residue. D genes are given only for firm matches. Expanded clones are given a class, and other clones once, few, many or no size at all.

J gene,clone size,V gene,D gene,CDR3 protein,CDR3 DNA
TRBJ2-7,.,TRBV29-1,.,CSVEEGTARYEQYF,TGCAGCGTTGAAGAAGGGACGGCCCGATACGAGCAGTACTTC
TRBJ2-1,.,TRBV9,.,CASSRPDNEQFF,TGTGCCAGCAGCAGGCCGGACAATGAGCAGTTCTTC
TRBJ1-1,.,TRBV30,.,CASTRGNTEAFF,TGTGCCTCCACAAGAGGGAACACTGAAGCTTTCTTT
TRBJ2-3,.,TRBV6-6,TRBD1,CASSYEGAPDTQYF,TGTGCCAGCAGTTACGAGGGGGCCCCGGATACGCAGTATTTT
TRBJ2-7,.,TRBV7-9,TRBD2,CASSPSGYEQYF,TGTGCCAGCAGCCCTAGCGGCTACGAGCAGTACTTC
TRBJ2-1,.,TRBV7-2,TRBD2,CASSPWTSRSNEQFF,TGTGCCAGCAGCCCCTGGACTAGCAGGTCCAATGAGCAGTTCTTC
TRBJ1-5,.,TRBV6-5,TRBD1,CASSKGQSNQPQHF,TGTGCCAGCAGTAAGGGACAGTCCAATCAGCCCCAGCATTTT
TRBJ1-1,few,TRBV18,TRBD1,CASSPGTGNTEAFF,TGTGCCAGCTCACCCGGGACAGGGAACACTGAAGCTTTCTTT
TRBJ2-1,.,TRBV4-1,TRBD2,CASSFARGGSYNEQFF,TGCGCCAGCAGCTTTGCGCGGGGGGGCAGCTACAATGAGCAGTTCTTC
TRBJ2-3,.,TRBV6-1,TRBD1,CASKTGGGGTDTQYF,TGTGCCAGCAAAACAGGGGGCGGTGGCACAGATACGCAGTATTTT
TRBJ1-1,.,TRBV19,.,CASSVEGTEAFF,TGTGCCAGTAGTGTCGAGGGCACTGAAGCTTTCTTT
TRBJ2-3,.,TRBV7-8,TRBD2,CASRGLLGLAGVTDTQYF,TGTGCCAGCAGGGGACTGCTAGGACTAGCCGGAGTCACAGATACGCAGTATTTT
TRBJ2-2,once,TRBV11-2,TRBD1,CASTLDRGYTGELFF,TGTGCCAGCACACTGGACAGGGGCTACACCGGGGAGCTGTTTTTT
TRBJ1-2,.,TRBV5-6,.,CASSPIGANGYTF,TGTGCCAGCAGCCCCATCGGGGCAAATGGCTACACCTTC
TRBJ2-7,.,TRBV10-3,TRBD1,CATGQGGNEQYF,TGTGCCACCGGACAGGGGGGAAACGAGCAGTACTTC
TRBJ1-2,.,TRBV6-1,.,CASSEAGPRTGYTF,TGTGCCAGCAGTGAAGCCGGGCCCAGGACTGGCTACACCTTC
TRBJ2-7,.,TRBV7-6,TRBD2,CASSQGTSGSDEQYF,TGTGCCAGCAGCCAGGGGACTAGCGGGAGTGACGAGCAGTACTTC
TRBJ2-3,.,TRBV11-3,.,CASSLGPADTQYF,TGTGCCAGCAGCCTTGGACCCGCGGATACGCAGTATTTT
TRBJ1-4,.,TRBV9,.,CASSVSGAATNEKLFF,TGTGCCAGCAGCGTATCGGGGGCCGCAACTAATGAAAAACTGTTTTTT
TRBJ2-3,.,TRBV19,TRBD2,CASSKSGGAGADTQYF,TGTGCCAGTAGTAAAAGCGGGGGGGCGGGGGCAGATACGCAGTATTTT
TRBJ1-3,.,TRBV23-1,.,CASSHERAVFVNTIYF,TGCGCCAGCAGTCATGAACGGGCGGTCTTTGTAAACACCATATATTTT
TRBJ1-1,.,TRBV6-6,.,CASSYTQGEAFF,TGTGCCAGCAGTTACACTCAGGGTGAAGCTTTCTTT
TRBJ2-2,.,TRBV5-6,TRBD1,CASSWGTGDTGELFF,TGTGCCAGCAGCTGGGGGACAGGGGACACCGGGGAGCTGTTTTTT
TRBJ1-2,.,TRBV5-1,TRBD1,CASSLGRQGGSGYTF,TGCGCCAGCAGCCTGGGACGACAGGGCGGGAGTGGCTACACCTTC
TRBJ1-2,.,TRBV5-1,.,CASSLGQNYGYTF,TGCGCCAGCAGCTTGGGACAGAACTATGGCTACACCTTC
TRBJ2-7,.,TRBV25-1,.,CASSLDRGAYEQYF,TGTGCCAGCAGTTTAGATCGAGGGGCGTACGAGCAGTACTTC
TRBJ2-1,.,TRBV5-1,.,CASSLDGVGEQFF,TGCGCCAGCAGCTTGGACGGAGTCGGTGAGCAGTTCTTC
TRBJ1-5,.,TRBV6-6,TRBD1,CASTQDRGNNQPQHF,TGTGCCAGCACCCAGGACAGGGGGAACAATCAGCCCCAGCATTTT
TRBJ1-1,.,TRBV7-3,.,CASSLTGIAFF,TGTGCCAGCAGCTTAACAGGGATAGCTTTCTTT
TRBJ2-7,.,TRBV20-1,.,CSARTSYEQYF,TGCAGTGCTAGAACAAGTTACGAGCAGTACTTC
TRBJ2-7,.,TRBV11-1,TRBD2,CASSRSGSSYEQYF,TGTGCCAGCAGCCGTAGCGGGAGCTCGTACGAGCAGTACTTC
TRBJ1-2,once,TRBV15,TRBD1,CATSPRGANYGYTF,TGTGCCACCAGCCCCAGGGGGGCCAACTATGGCTACACCTTC
TRBJ2-2,.,TRBV19,.,CASSFNTGELFF,TGTGCCAGTAGTTTCAACACCGGGGAGCTGTTTTTT
TRBJ1-2,.,TRBV30,.,CACAVANYGYTF,TGTGCCTGCGCGGTGGCGAACTATGGCTACACCTTC
TRBJ1-1,.,TRBV6-6,TRBD1,CASSLRDRPNTEAFF,TGTGCCAGCAGTCTCCGGGACAGGCCGAACACTGAAGCTTTCTTT
TRBJ1-4,.,TRBV19,.,CASSLTGKLFF,TGTGCCAGTAGCCTTACAGGGAAACTGTTTTTT
TRBJ2-7,.,TRBV6-5,.,CASSLTLRDYEQYF,TGTGCCAGCAGTTTGACCCTCAGGGACTACGAGCAGTACTTC
TRBJ2-7,.,TRBV10-3,.,CAISGRGYDEQYF,TGTGCCATCAGTGGCAGGGGATATGACGAGCAGTACTTC
TRBJ1-2,few,TRBV11-2,.,CASSSRKAGDYGYTF,TGTGCCAGCAGCTCGAGGAAGGCGGGGGACTATGGCTACACCTTC
TRBJ2-2,.,TRBV10-3,.,CAIKTNTGELFF,TGTGCCATCAAAACCAACACCGGGGAGCTGTTTTTT
TRBJ2-2,.,TRBV20-1,.,CSARDDGELFF,TGCAGTGCTAGAGATGACGGGGAGCTGTTTTTT
TRBJ2-1,once,TRBV4-2,.,CASSFGPGGPGSYNEQFF,.
TRBJ1-1,.,TRBV7-9,.,CASSSGWGTFF,TGTGCCAGCAGCAGTGGATGGGGGACTTTCTTT
TRBJ1-5,.,TRBV19,.,CASSTQGGDQPQHF,TGTGCCAGTAGTACACAAGGGGGTGATCAGCCCCAGCATTTT
TRBJ2-4,.,TRBV5-1,TRBD1,CASSTGGIQYF,TGCGCCAGCAGCACAGGGGGCATTCAGTACTTC
TRBJ2-3,.,TRBV19,.,CASSITDTQYF,TGTGCCAGTAGTATCACAGATACGCAGTATTTT
TRBJ2-2,.,TRBV6-7,TRBD2,CASSQGLAGVGKNTGELFF,TGTGCCAGCAGCCAGGGACTAGCGGGAGTAGGGAAGAACACCGGGGAGCTGTTTTTT
TRBJ2-3,.,TRBV19,.,CASSIEGNTQYF,TGTGCCAGTAGTATCGAGGGAAATACGCAGTATTTT
TRBJ2-7,.,TRBV7-9,TRBD1,CASSFQTGAPYEQYF,TGTGCCAGCAGCTTTCAGACAGGGGCACCCTACGAGCAGTACTTC
TRBJ1-4,.,TRBV30,TRBD1,CAATGVGEKLFF,TGTGCCGCGACAGGGGTAGGAGAAAAACTGTTTTTT
TRBJ2-2,.,TRBV4-1,.,CASSQPGQYKHTGELFF,TGCGCCAGCAGCCAACCTGGACAGTACAAGCACACCGGGGAGCTGTTTTTT
TRBJ2-1,.,TRBV6-6,.,CASSYEGRGRNEQFF,TGTGCCAGCAGTTACGAGGGCAGGGGGAGGAATGAGCAGTTCTTC
TRBJ2-1,.,TRBV19,.,CASSSISRYNEQFF,TGTGCCAGTTCTAGTATATCAAGATACAATGAGCAGTTCTTC
TRBJ1-5,few,TRBV19,TRBD1,CASSITGDGKPQHF,TGTGCCAGTAGTATCACAGGGGACGGTAAGCCCCAGCATTTT